This T cell receptor beta chain came from a study of blood T cell repertoires in COVID-19. Assay used: immunoSEQ multiplex PCR; TCRdb lists only in-frame clones, some missing. Altogether under 130,000 clones are present, roughly 90% being singletons, with the ten largest covering more than 5.5%. CDR3 length equals 17 residues. Trimming stripped 4 bases from V and 0 bases from J, with 19 bases between. Germline loops: CDR1 SGHRS, CDR2 YFSETQ. The V and J genes are TRBV5-1 and TRBJ2-5; D is possibly TRBD2 (5 bases). The sequence was obtained from a human donor in a cohort sampled during active COVID-19. Sequences were obtained from peripheral blood. CDR3 nucleotide sequence: TGCGCCAGCAGCCGGCGGGTAGCAAGCGTCTACCAAGAGACCCAGTACTTC. Amino acid sequence: CASSRRVASVYQETQYF. The full variable domain, rest sourced from reference TRBV5-1 and TRBJ2-5, is KAGVTQTPRYLIKTRGQQVTLSCSPISGHRSVSWYQQTPGQGLQFLFEYFSETQRNKGNFPGRFSGRQFSNSRSEMNVSTLELGDSALYLCASSRRVASVYQETQYFGPGTRLLVL.